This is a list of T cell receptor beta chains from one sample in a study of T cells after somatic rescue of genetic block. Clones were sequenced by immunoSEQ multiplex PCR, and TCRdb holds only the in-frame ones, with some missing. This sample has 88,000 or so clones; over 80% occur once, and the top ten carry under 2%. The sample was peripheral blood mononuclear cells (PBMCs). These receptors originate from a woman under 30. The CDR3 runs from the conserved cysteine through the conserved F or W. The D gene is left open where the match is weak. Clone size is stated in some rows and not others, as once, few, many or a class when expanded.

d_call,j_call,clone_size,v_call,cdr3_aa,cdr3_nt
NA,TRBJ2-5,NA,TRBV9,CASSVAETQYF,TGTGCCAGCAGCGTAGCTGAGACCCAGTACTTC
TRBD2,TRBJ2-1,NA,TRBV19,CASSTDRGLAGGHRRSYNEQFF,TGTGCCAGTAGTACGGACCGGGGACTAGCGGGAGGCCACCGGCGCTCCTACAATGAGCAGTTCTTC
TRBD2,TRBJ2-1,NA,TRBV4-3,CASSQVQLREGEQFF,TGCGCCAGCAGCCAAGTTCAATTGAGGGAGGGGGAGCAGTTCTTC
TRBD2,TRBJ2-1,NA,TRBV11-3,CASSPGLAGGKSSYNEQFF,TGTGCCAGCAGCCCGGGACTAGCGGGAGGGAAGAGCTCCTACAATGAGCAGTTCTTC
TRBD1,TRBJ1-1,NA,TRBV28,CASIGTGRTEAFF,TGTGCCAGCATTGGGACAGGGAGGACTGAAGCTTTCTTT
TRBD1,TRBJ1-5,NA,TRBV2,CATNGEGQINQPQHF,TGTGCCACAAACGGAGAGGGACAGATCAATCAGCCCCAGCATTTT
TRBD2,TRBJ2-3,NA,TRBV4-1,CASSLTGTSGSIDTQYF,TGCGCCAGCAGCCTGACAGGGACTAGCGGGAGCATAGATACGCAGTATTTT
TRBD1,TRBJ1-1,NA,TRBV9,CASSVRQGAPTEAFF,TGTGCCAGCAGCGTAAGACAGGGGGCGCCTACTGAAGCTTTCTTT
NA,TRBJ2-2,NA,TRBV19,CASRGTRNTGELFF,TGTGCCAGTAGGGGGACAAGGAACACCGGGGAGCTGTTTTTT
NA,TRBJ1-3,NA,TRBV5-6,CASSQGPGNTIYF,TGTGCCAGCAGCCAAGGACCTGGAAACACCATATATTTT
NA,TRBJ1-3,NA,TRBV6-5,CASSLGLRNTIYF,TGTGCCAGCAGTTTGGGTTTAAGGAACACCATATATTTT
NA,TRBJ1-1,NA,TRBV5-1,CASSPAGALEAFF,TGCGCCAGCAGCCCGGCTGGGGCCCTTGAAGCTTTCTTT
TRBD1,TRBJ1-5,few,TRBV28,CASKIMTGDSQPQHF,TGTGCCAGCAAAATCATGACAGGGGATAGCCAGCCCCAGCATTTT
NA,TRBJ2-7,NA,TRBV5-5,CASSLVAGYGYEQYF,TGTGCCAGCAGCTTAGTTGCAGGGTACGGGTACGAGCAGTACTTC
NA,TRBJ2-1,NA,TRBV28,CATTPVGGSYNEQFF,TGTGCCACTACCCCGGTGGGGGGATCCTACAATGAGCAGTTCTTC
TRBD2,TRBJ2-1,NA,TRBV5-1,CASSRRPLADSYNEQFF,TGCGCCAGCAGCCGCAGACCCCTAGCGGACTCCTACAATGAGCAGTTCTTC
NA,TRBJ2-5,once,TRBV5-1,CASSLAHPGETQYF,TGCGCCAGCAGCTTAGCGCATCCCGGGGAGACCCAGTACTTC
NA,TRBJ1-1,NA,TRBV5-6,CASSLGEQGNTEAFF,TGTGCCAGCAGCTTGGGAGAACAGGGGAACACTGAAGCTTTCTTT
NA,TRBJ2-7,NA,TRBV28,CASSIPEKRYF,TGTGCCAGCAGTATACCCGAAAAACGATACTTC
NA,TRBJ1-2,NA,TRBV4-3,CASSRGRTDAGGYTF,TGCGCCAGCAGCCGAGGCCGGACCGATGCTGGGGGCTACACCTTC
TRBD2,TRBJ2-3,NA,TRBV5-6,CASSDLSGTSGTDTQYF,TGTGCCAGCAGCGACCTCTCCGGGACTAGCGGCACAGATACGCAGTATTTT
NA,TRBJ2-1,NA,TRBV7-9,CASSLGALAGLINEQFF,TGTGCCAGCAGCTTAGGGGCACTGGCGGGATTGATCAATGAGCAGTTCTTC
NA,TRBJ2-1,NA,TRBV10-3,CAISEWAGGTSDNEQFF,TGTGCCATCAGTGAATGGGCAGGCGGGACCTCGGACAATGAGCAGTTCTTC
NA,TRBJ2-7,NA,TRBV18,CASSLGPGSYEQYF,TGTGCCAGCTCGCTTGGGCCGGGCAGTTACGAGCAGTACTTC
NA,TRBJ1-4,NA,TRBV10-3,CAISEGTPATNEKLFF,TGTGCCATCAGTGAGGGGACCCCCGCAACTAATGAAAAACTGTTTTTT
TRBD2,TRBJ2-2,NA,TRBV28,CASSLDRRGAGELFF,TGTGCCAGCAGTTTAGATCGCCGGGGGGCCGGGGAGCTGTTTTTT